This T cell receptor beta chain comes out of a study of blood T cells in healthy people across ages. Donation came from healthy Caucasian individuals in Russia who were aged about 6 to 90. The junction had 5 bases not matched to a gene; V was cut back by 1 base and J by 8 bases. The CDR3 has 15 amino acids. CDR1 is LGHNA and CDR2 is YNFKEQ in the germline V gene. The second PCR ran about 6 to 11 cycles with a sample-barcoded 5' primer and J-beta primers. Every cDNA molecule bore a tag from a template-switch adaptor containing 12 random nucleotides. TCRdb itself ran the 5' RACE reads through MiXCR, one entry per CDR3 protein. The table lists over 1.5 million distinct CDR3 sequences, roughly 50% of them singletons.

The rearrangement uses TRBV4-2 and TRBJ2-4; the match to TRBD1 covers 10 bases. Input material: blood. This TCR derives from a woman aged 40 to 50 in good health. The CDR3 protein is CASSQAPDRGDIQYF. CDR3 nucleotides: TGTGCCAGCAGCCAAGCCCCGGACAGGGGGGACATTCAGTACTTC.